These 6 T cell receptor beta chains share one sample of origin, sequenced in a study of T cell changes during pregnancy in multiple sclerosis. Profiling relied on immunoSEQ multiplex PCR, and the TCRdb table lists in-frame clones only, not all of them. The data contain about 70,000 clones, approximately 92% of them singletons. This specimen consisted of peripheral blood, obtained in the second trimester of pregnancy. The source of these receptors is a female donor in good health, enrolled as a control in a pregnancy study.

The rearrangement links TRBV7-3 to TRBJ2-3; D perhaps matches TRBD2 (5 bases). This CDR3 contains 13 residues. The V and J ends lost 0 bases and 6 bases respectively, with 7 bases between them. The V gene's germline CDR1 is SGHTA and CDR2 FQGTGA. CDR3 loop: CASSLTGLDTQYF. The CDR3 DNA sequence: TGTGCCAGCAGCTTAACCGGACTGGATACGCAGTATTTT.

This chain joins TRBV2 and TRBJ2-7; tentative D call: TRBD1 (6 bases). CDR1 SNHLY and CDR2 FYNNEI come from the germline V gene. Trimming shortened V by 3 bases and J by 3 bases, and 12 bases separated the two germline ends. The CDR3 sequence is 14 residues long. The CDR3: CASSERQADYEQYF. The CDR3 nucleotides read TGTGCCAGCAGTGAGCGACAGGCAGACTACGAGCAGTACTTC.

The chain joins TRBV2 to TRBJ1-2, with D perhaps TRBD1 (6 bases). The germline gives CDR1 SNHLY, CDR2 FYNNEI. V was cut by 10 bases and J by 3 bases, with 15 bases left in between. CDR3 size: 13 residues. This CDR3 reads CATLRGGDYGYTF. The CDR3 coding sequence is TGTGCCACCCTGAGGGGGGGGGACTATGGCTACACCTTC. The whole variable domain, filled in from reference TRBV2 and TRBJ1-2, reads EPEVTQTPSHQVTQMGQEVILRCVPISNHLYFYWYRQILGQKVEFLVSFYNNEISEKSEIFDDQFSVERPDGSNFTLKIRSTKLEDSAMYFCATLRGGDYGYTFGSGTRLTVV.

This clone was counted a single time. The chain couples TRBV18 to TRBJ2-6, with D unresolved. Germline CDR1 is KGHSH and CDR2 is LQKENI. V was clipped by 3 bases and J by 1 base, with 13 bases between them. This CDR3 is 17 amino acids long. The CDR3 DNA reads TGTGCCAGCTCACCCATTAATAAAGCTTCTGGGGCCAACGTCCTGACTTTC. This translates into CASSPINKASGANVLTF.

The chain links TRBV19 to TRBJ1-3; D ambiguous. Germline V gives CDR1 LNHDA, CDR2 SQIVND (reference sequence). The V and J ends lost 2 bases and 0 bases respectively, with 5 bases between them. This CDR3 has 14 residues. The DNA of the CDR3 is TGTGCCAGTAGTATACGGTTCTCTGGAAACACCATATATTTT. Translating it yields CASSIRFSGNTIYF.

The J gene is TRBJ2-7, the V gene TRBV11-1; D gene uncertain. V shed 1 base and J shed 2 bases, with 9 bases lying between them. Germline CDR1 and CDR2: SGHAT and FQDESV (reference sequence). This CDR3 is built from 14 residues. CDR3 sequence reads: CASSLEPDTYEQYF. The CDR3 DNA follows: TGTGCCAGCAGCTTAGAGCCCGATACCTACGAGCAGTACTTC.